This T cell receptor beta chain is from a study of CXCR3-negative and CXCR3-positive naive CD8 T cells. Per the germline V gene, CDR1 is SGHDT and CDR2 is YYEEEE. This CDR3 is built from 21 residues. Comment on this clonotype: Its antigen is as yet unknown.

The sorting of each CD8+ T cell subset was done in triplicate, at over 250,000 cells each. Naive CD8+ T cells displayed a CD45RO-CCR7+CD27+CD95- phenotype. TRB cDNA libraries were made by UMI-labeled 5' RACE. TCRdb reanalyzed the 5' RACE reads, giving one entry per CDR3 protein sequence and no DNA. In total, the table holds about 92,000 distinct CDR3 sequences. The study's findings and limits: Comparison of naive cells showed more hydrophobic TRB CDR3s in CXCR3-positive than in CXCR3-negative naive cells. Partially decreased CXCR3 expression was recorded after cryopreservation, and fresh PBMCs were used in most assays.

The sample taken for sequencing was naive CXCR3- CD8+ T cells from blood. The subset: CD45RO-CCR7+CD27+CD95- naive CD8+ T cells lacking CXCR3 (TNR3-). The chain joins TRBV5-6 to TRBJ2-3; TCRdb designates TRBD1, a call that cannot be tested without DNA. The receptor was derived from a human donor in good health. Some clones in this sample may be carry-over from other donors' samples. The CDR3 here is CASSLGGPFATGQHPKDTQYF.